The subject of this entry is one TCR beta chain. The V end lost 7 bases, the J end lost 8 bases, and 17 bases lay between the germline ends. The CDR3 is made up of 13 amino acids. Germline values: CDR1 SQVTM, CDR2 ANQGSEA. The protocol was immunoSEQ multiplex PCR, while the TCRdb copy is restricted to in-frame clones and leaves out a portion. The table records 310,000 or so clones, around 89% of them present only once. This record comes from a study of blood T cell repertoires in COVID-19. The V and J genes are TRBV29-1 and TRBJ1-4; TRBD1 is a possible D gene (5 bases). The TCR comes from a woman aged 45-60 years with active or convalescent COVID-19. The specimen was peripheral blood. CDR3 sequence: CSGMVAGLEKLFF. CDR3 nucleotides: TGCAGCGGGATGGTAGCGGGGCTCGAAAAACTGTTTTTT. Looking up the rest from reference TRBV29-1 and TRBJ1-4 gives the full variable domain: SAVISQKPSRDICQRGTSLTIQCQVDSQVTMMFWYRQQPGQSLTLIATANQGSEATYESGFVIDKFPISRPNLTFSTLTVSNMSPEDSSIYLCSGMVAGLEKLFFGSGTQLSVL.